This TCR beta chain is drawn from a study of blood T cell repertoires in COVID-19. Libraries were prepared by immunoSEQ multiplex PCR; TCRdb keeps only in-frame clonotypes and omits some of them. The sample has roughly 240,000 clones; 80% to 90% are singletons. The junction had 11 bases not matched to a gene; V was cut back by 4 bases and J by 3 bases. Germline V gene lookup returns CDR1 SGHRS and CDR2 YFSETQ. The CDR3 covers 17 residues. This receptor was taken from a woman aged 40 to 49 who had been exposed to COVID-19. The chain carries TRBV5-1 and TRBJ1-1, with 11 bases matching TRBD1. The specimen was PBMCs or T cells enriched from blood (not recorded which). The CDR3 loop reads CASSPKGQGAADTEAFF. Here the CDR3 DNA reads TGCGCCAGCAGCCCCAAAGGACAGGGGGCAGCGGACACTGAAGCTTTCTTT.